Listed below are T cell receptor beta chains from one sample, sequenced in a study of blood T cell repertoires in COVID-19. The assay was immunoSEQ multiplex PCR, and TCRdb's table has in-frame clones only and misses some. This sample yields 200,000 to 300,000 clones, of which 65% to 90% are seen a single time; around 1.8% belongs to the top ten. The sample taken for sequencing was peripheral blood. All receptors derive from a man aged 30 to 45 with active or convalescent COVID-19. The CDR3 runs from the conserved cysteine through the conserved F or W. A D gene is named only where the DNA matches it firmly. The size field is filled for only some rows; it gives once, few, many or a size class.

clone size: .; J gene: TRBJ1-2; D gene: TRBD1; V gene: TRBV19; CDR3 protein: CASSISGTGAYGYTF; CDR3 DNA: TGTGCCAGTAGTATATCGGGGACAGGGGCCTATGGCTACACCTTC
clone size: .; J gene: TRBJ1-1; D gene: .; V gene: TRBV6-1; CDR3 protein: CASSKGGMGFGDTEAFF; CDR3 DNA: TGTGCCAGCAGTAAAGGAGGGATGGGGTTCGGGGACACTGAAGCTTTCTTT
clone size: .; J gene: TRBJ1-1; D gene: .; V gene: TRBV19; CDR3 protein: CASSLRQSRWTEAFF; CDR3 DNA: TGTGCCAGTAGTCTCCGGCAGTCTAGGTGGACTGAAGCTTTCTTT
clone size: .; J gene: TRBJ2-7; D gene: TRBD2; V gene: TRBV27; CDR3 protein: CASRDVAGYRKRQYF; CDR3 DNA: TGTGCCAGCAGGGATGTAGCGGGGTACAGGAAGCGGCAGTACTTC
clone size: .; J gene: TRBJ2-2; D gene: .; V gene: TRBV24-1; CDR3 protein: CATSDPITGELFF; CDR3 DNA: TGTGCCACCAGTGACCCTATAACCGGGGAGCTGTTTTTT
clone size: .; J gene: TRBJ1-1; D gene: .; V gene: TRBV9; CDR3 protein: CASSVGAGANTEAFF; CDR3 DNA: TGTGCCAGCAGCGTAGGTGCAGGGGCGAACACTGAAGCTTTCTTT
clone size: .; J gene: TRBJ2-1; D gene: .; V gene: TRBV5-6; CDR3 protein: CASSFGGAVLYNEQFF; CDR3 DNA: TGTGCCAGCAGCTTTGGGGGGGCCGTCTTGTATAATGAGCAGTTCTTC
clone size: .; J gene: TRBJ1-3; D gene: .; V gene: TRBV5-1; CDR3 protein: CASSSQELTAGNTIYF; CDR3 DNA: TGCGCCAGCAGCTCACAGGAGCTTACGGCTGGAAACACCATATATTTT
clone size: .; J gene: TRBJ1-3; D gene: .; V gene: TRBV11-2; CDR3 protein: CASSFRGVNSGNTIYF; CDR3 DNA: TGTGCCAGCAGCTTTCGGGGGGTTAACTCTGGAAACACCATATATTTT
clone size: .; J gene: TRBJ2-7; D gene: TRBD1; V gene: TRBV29-1; CDR3 protein: CSVVRTGGRGEQYF; CDR3 DNA: TGCAGCGTTGTTCGGACAGGGGGTAGGGGTGAGCAGTACTTC
clone size: many; J gene: TRBJ1-1; D gene: TRBD1; V gene: TRBV7-9; CDR3 protein: CASSSRAGTGRGTEAFF; CDR3 DNA: TGTGCCAGCAGCTCGAGGGCGGGGACAGGCCGCGGCACTGAAGCTTTCTTT
clone size: once; J gene: TRBJ1-1; D gene: .; V gene: TRBV13; CDR3 protein: CASSQGHSANEAFF; CDR3 DNA: TGTGCCAGCAGCCAAGGACACTCCGCCAATGAAGCTTTCTTT
clone size: once; J gene: TRBJ1-1; D gene: .; V gene: TRBV4-2; CDR3 protein: CASSQDEGSTEAFF; CDR3 DNA: TGTGCCAGCAGCCAAGATGAGGGAAGCACTGAAGCTTTCTTT
clone size: .; J gene: TRBJ1-2; D gene: TRBD1; V gene: TRBV4-3; CDR3 protein: CASSPAQGGHYGYTF; CDR3 DNA: TGCGCCAGCAGCCCAGCCCAGGGGGGCCACTATGGCTACACCTTC
clone size: .; J gene: TRBJ1-1; D gene: TRBD1; V gene: TRBV11-2; CDR3 protein: CASSKGTGRTEAFF; CDR3 DNA: TGTGCCAGCAGCAAGGGGACAGGGCGGACTGAAGCTTTCTTT
clone size: .; J gene: TRBJ1-1; D gene: TRBD1; V gene: TRBV5-6; CDR3 protein: CASSERTGASRDTEAFF; CDR3 DNA: TGTGCCAGCAGCGAAAGAACAGGGGCGAGTCGGGACACTGAAGCTTTCTTT
clone size: .; J gene: TRBJ2-4; D gene: .; V gene: TRBV9; CDR3 protein: CASSVMDSQNIQYF; CDR3 DNA: TGTGCCAGCAGCGTAATGGACTCCCAAAACATTCAGTACTTC
clone size: .; J gene: TRBJ2-7; D gene: TRBD1; V gene: TRBV6-2/TRBV6-3; CDR3 protein: CASSSPGQGDRYYEQYF; CDR3 DNA: TGTGCCAGCAGTTCGCCGGGACAGGGGGACAGATACTACGAGCAGTACTTC
clone size: .; J gene: TRBJ1-4; D gene: .; V gene: TRBV18; CDR3 protein: CASSPEVSSEKLFF; CDR3 DNA: TGTGCCAGCTCACCGGAGGTGTCGAGTGAAAAACTGTTTTTT
clone size: .; J gene: TRBJ1-1; D gene: TRBD1; V gene: TRBV5-1; CDR3 protein: CASSSGGTDNTEAFF; CDR3 DNA: TGCGCCAGCAGCTCTGGCGGGACAGATAACACTGAAGCTTTCTTT
clone size: few; J gene: TRBJ2-7; D gene: .; V gene: TRBV4-2; CDR3 protein: CASSQGGIYEQYF; CDR3 DNA: TGTGCCAGCAGCCAAGGCGGGATCTACGAGCAGTACTTC
clone size: .; J gene: TRBJ1-6; D gene: .; V gene: TRBV3-1/TRBV3-2; CDR3 protein: CASSTAGTPNSPLHF; CDR3 DNA: TGTGCCAGCAGCACCGCGGGGACCCCCAATTCACCCCTCCACTTT
clone size: few; J gene: TRBJ1-2; D gene: .; V gene: TRBV30; CDR3 protein: CACERQGYGYTF; CDR3 DNA: TGTGCCTGCGAACGGCAGGGCTATGGCTACACCTTC
clone size: once; J gene: TRBJ1-2; D gene: TRBD1; V gene: TRBV15; CDR3 protein: CATSSLNPDRDYNYGYTF; CDR3 DNA: TGTGCCACCAGCAGCCTTAATCCGGACAGGGATTATAACTATGGCTACACCTTC